This T cell receptor beta chain was identified in a study of blood T cell repertoires in COVID-19. For the study at large: Acute-phase and convalescent COVID-19 samples originated in the United States, Italy and Spain. The cDNA or gDNA used as material had been derived from T cells, B-cell-depleted T cells, or PBMCs.

Source study methods: The assay estimated nucleated cells by amplifying reference gene primers. Repertoires were generated with immunoSEQ multiplex PCR, while TCRdb's copy carries only in-frame clones and drops some. The D gene and trimming were derived from the DNA, and the V and J assignments and clone size from that table. Here the sample spans approximately 350,000 clones, roughly 90% being singletons. The sequenced sample consisted of peripheral blood. The clonotype was recovered from a man aged 35 to 55 with acute or convalescent COVID-19.

The CDR3 protein is CASSRDRGHRDTQYF. For the CDR3, the DNA is TGTGCCAGTAGTAGGGACAGGGGGCATCGGGATACGCAGTATTTT. This rearrangement joins TRBV19 to TRBJ2-3, with TRBD1 identical over 12 bases. The CDR3 spans 15 residues. J gave up 6 bases and V 4 bases, and 5 bases lay outside the gene matches. The germline V gene encodes CDR1 LNHDA and CDR2 SQIVND (reference sequence).